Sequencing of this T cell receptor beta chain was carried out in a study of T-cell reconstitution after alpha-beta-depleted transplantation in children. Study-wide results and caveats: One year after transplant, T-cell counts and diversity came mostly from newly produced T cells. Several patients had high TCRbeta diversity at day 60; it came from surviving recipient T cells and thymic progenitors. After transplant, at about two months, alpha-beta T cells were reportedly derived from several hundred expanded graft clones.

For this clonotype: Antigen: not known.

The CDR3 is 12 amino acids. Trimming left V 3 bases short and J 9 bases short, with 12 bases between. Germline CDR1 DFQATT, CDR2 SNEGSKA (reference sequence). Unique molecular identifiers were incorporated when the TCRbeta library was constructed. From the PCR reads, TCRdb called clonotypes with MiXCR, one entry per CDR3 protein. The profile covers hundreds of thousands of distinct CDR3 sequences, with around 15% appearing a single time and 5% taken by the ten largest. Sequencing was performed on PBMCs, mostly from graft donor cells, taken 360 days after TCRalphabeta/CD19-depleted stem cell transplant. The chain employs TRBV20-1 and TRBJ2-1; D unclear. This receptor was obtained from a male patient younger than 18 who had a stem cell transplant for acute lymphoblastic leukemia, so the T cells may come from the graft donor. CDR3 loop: CSASRDLGEQFF. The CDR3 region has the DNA TGCAGTGCTAGTAGAGATCTGGGTGAGCAGTTCTTC.